The 13 T cell receptor beta chains presented below share a single source sample, sequenced in a study of T cells expressing NK-cell markers. From the 5' RACE reads, TCRdb lists one entry per CDR3 protein and no DNA. Recorded for this sample: about 440,000 distinct CDR3 sequences. Sample: blood T cells: a sorted CD56 or NKG2C T cell subset, CD4+ or CD8+ T cells, or bulk PBMC T cells (not recorded which). The receptors were gathered from a woman aged 18-70 years in good health.

The chain links TRBV24-1 to TRBJ2-2. Germline CDR1 and CDR2: KGHDR and SFDVKD. The CDR3 loop spans 13 amino acids. The CDR3 loop reads CATSDDNTGELFF.

V gene TRBV5-1 combines with J gene TRBJ2-1; the D gene TCRdb calls, TRBD2, cannot be checked with no DNA. The CDR3 length is 18 residues. Germline V gene data show CDR1 as SGHRS and CDR2 as YFSETQ. The CDR3 reads CASAWLAGGKSSYNEQFF.

This CDR3 is CASSFGESPAFF. This sequence joins TRBV28 and TRBJ1-1. The CDR3 loop spans 12 amino acids. Per germline, CDR1 MDHEN and CDR2 SYDVKM.

This chain connects TRBV6-6 to TRBJ1-4; absent DNA, TCRdb's TRBD1 call cannot be checked. The V gene's germline CDR1 is MNHNY and CDR2 SVGAGI (reference sequence). This CDR3 has 13 amino acids. Here the CDR3 reads CASSPPGGEKLFF.

The chain joins TRBV20-1 to TRBJ2-5. CDR3 size: 15 residues. The germline CDR1 and CDR2 sequences are DFQATT and SNEGSKA (reference sequence). CDR3 sequence: CSARDPKRPLETQYF.

This chain connects TRBV29-1 to TRBJ2-1; TCRdb's D gene call, TRBD1, goes unchecked for lack of DNA. Germline CDR1 is SQVTM and CDR2 is ANQGSEA. CDR3 length equals 12 residues. The CDR3 spells CSGGTSGNEQFF.

The V call is TRBV9, the J call TRBJ2-1; TCRdb outputs TRBD2, but without DNA this stays unchecked. In germline, CDR1 is SGDLS, CDR2 YYNGEE. The CDR3 extends over 14 amino acids. CDR3 sequence: CASSVASGDNEQFF.

The chain is built from TRBV5-1 and TRBJ2-1; TCRdb returns TRBD2, unconfirmable since there is no DNA. Germline CDR1 and CDR2: SGHRS and YFSETQ. The CDR3 sequence is 14 residues long. The CDR3 protein is CASGLAGNYNEQFF.

This rearrangement joins TRBV4-1 to TRBJ1-6; TCRdb designates TRBD1, a call that cannot be tested without DNA. The CDR3 spans 16 residues. Germline V gene data show CDR1 as MGHRA and CDR2 as YSYEKL. The CDR3 sequence is CASSHLTGNGNSPLHF.

The gene calls are TRBV9 and TRBJ2-1; TCRdb reports TRBD2, a call that lacks DNA to check it against. Germline V gene lookup returns CDR1 SGDLS and CDR2 YYNGEE. This CDR3 contains 17 residues. CDR3 sequence: CASSVGSGTSGKVEQFF.

The V gene is TRBV10-3, the J gene TRBJ2-3; TCRdb's D call of TRBD2 is untestable without DNA. The germline gives CDR1 ENHRY, CDR2 SYGVKD. The CDR3 has 14 amino acids. Here the CDR3 reads CAISVGGGTDTQYF.

The chain uses TRBV27 and TRBJ2-3; no DNA is available, so the TRBD1 call from TCRdb remains unchecked. The CDR3 is 15 residues long. Germline V gene lookup returns CDR1 MNHEY and CDR2 SMNVEV (reference sequence). CDR3 amino acids: CASSYEGRDTDTQYF.

This rearrangement joins TRBV5-1 to TRBJ1-1; checking the TCRdb D call of TRBD1 is not possible without DNA. This CDR3 spans 16 amino acids. CDR1 and CDR2 from the germline V gene are SGHRS and YFSETQ. The chain's CDR3 is CASSLTGGLKNTEAFF.